This TCR beta chain originates from a study of T-cell memory formation after mild COVID-19. Overall study context: Among the donors, TCR clusters were largely specific to each donor.

Study outcomes and limitations: CD4+ contracting clones lay mainly in CM and EM, CD8+ ones in EMRA. Day 15 to 85 contractors were CD4/CD8 balanced; later expanders leaned CD4+.

Points on this clonotype: Antigen unknown.

TCRdb recomputed calls from the 5' RACE reads with MiXCR, one row per CDR3 protein. The sample gives 40,000 to 55,000 distinct CDR3 sequences, 12% of which show up once; around 25% is in the top ten. CDR1 DFQATT and CDR2 SNEGSKA come from the germline V gene (reference sequence). This CDR3 comprises 14 residues. Trimming stripped 1 base from V and 4 bases from J, with 10 bases between. The sample taken for sequencing was PBMCs or a T cell subset sorted from them (not recorded which). The rearrangement links TRBV20-1 to TRBJ1-4; no reliable D call. The TCR comes from a man between 18 and 35 years old who had mild COVID-19 (a few samples of this study predate the infection). Cell type and time point are not known. The CDR3 nucleotides read TGCAGTGCTAGAGCCGGGAGCTATAATGAAAAACTGTTTTTT. This translates into CSARAGSYNEKLFF.